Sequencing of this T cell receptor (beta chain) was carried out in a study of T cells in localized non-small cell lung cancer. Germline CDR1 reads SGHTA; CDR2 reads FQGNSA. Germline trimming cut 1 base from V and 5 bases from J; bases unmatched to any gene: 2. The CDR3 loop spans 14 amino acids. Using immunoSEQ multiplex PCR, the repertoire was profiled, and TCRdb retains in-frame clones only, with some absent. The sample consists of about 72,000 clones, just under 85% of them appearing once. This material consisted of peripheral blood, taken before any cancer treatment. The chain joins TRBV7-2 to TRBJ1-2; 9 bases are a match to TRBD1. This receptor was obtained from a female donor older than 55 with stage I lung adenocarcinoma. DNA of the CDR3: TGTGCCAGCAGCTTAGGAGGGACAGGGTATGGCTACACCTTC. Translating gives CASSLGGTGYGYTF. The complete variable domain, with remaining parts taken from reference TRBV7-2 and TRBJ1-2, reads GAGVSQSPSNKVTEKGKDVELRCDPISGHTALYWYRQSLGQGLEFLIYFQGNSAPDKSGLPSDRFSAERTGGSVSTLTIQRTQQEDSAVYLCASSLGGTGYGYTFGSGTRLTVV.